This TCR beta chain was retrieved from a study of blood T cell repertoires in COVID-19. Looking at the study overall: The United States, Italy and Spain supplied acute and convalescent COVID-19 samples.

This CDR3 contains 15 residues. The ends lost 6 bases at V and 4 bases at J; junction bases unmatched: 9. The germline CDR1 and CDR2 sequences are KGHSH and LQKENI. Authors' analysis steps: Amplification with reference gene primers provided the estimates of nucleated cell counts. Measured with immunoSEQ multiplex PCR; TCRdb has only the in-frame clones, and not every one. V, J and clone size are those of that table, while D and trimming were read from the DNA. The data hold some 100,000 clones, with about 89% observed a single time. The chain joins TRBV18 to TRBJ1-1; 9 nucleotides line up with TRBD1. The material sequenced was peripheral blood. This receptor was taken from a man aged 55 to 70 with acute or convalescent COVID-19. CDR3 DNA: TGTGCCAGCTCGCTACAGGGGGCGTTAGGCACTGAAGCTTTCTTT. Residues: CASSLQGALGTEAFF.